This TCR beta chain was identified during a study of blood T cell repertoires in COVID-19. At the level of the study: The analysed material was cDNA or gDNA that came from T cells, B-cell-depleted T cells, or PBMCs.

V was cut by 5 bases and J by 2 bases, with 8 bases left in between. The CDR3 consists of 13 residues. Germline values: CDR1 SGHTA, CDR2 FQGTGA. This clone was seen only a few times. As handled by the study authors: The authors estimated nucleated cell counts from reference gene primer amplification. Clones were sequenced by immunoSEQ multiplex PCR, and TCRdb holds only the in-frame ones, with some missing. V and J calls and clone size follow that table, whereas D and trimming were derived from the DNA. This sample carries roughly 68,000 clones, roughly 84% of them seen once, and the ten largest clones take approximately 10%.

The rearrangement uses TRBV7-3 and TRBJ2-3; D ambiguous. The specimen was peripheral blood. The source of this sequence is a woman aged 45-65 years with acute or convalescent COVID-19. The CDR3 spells CASSKLTTDTQYF. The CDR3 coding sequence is TGTGCCAGCAGCAAACTCACCACAGATACGCAGTATTTT.